The T cell receptor (beta chain) under discussion was sequenced for a study of shared clonotypes between healthy human individuals. The study, taken as a whole, reports: Memory subsets had estimated richness that was generally smaller than that of naive subsets.

Deep-level settings were used for running the assay. Libraries were prepared by immunoSEQ multiplex PCR; TCRdb keeps only in-frame clonotypes and omits some of them. The table shows about 1.5 million clones, with roughly 98% occurring only once. Every one of the donors was a Caucasian adult that lived in Nashville, Tennessee. The CDR3 has 19 amino acids. J gave up 2 bases and V 0 bases, and 16 bases lay outside the gene matches. Germline-derived CDR1 and CDR2 are LNHNV and YYDKDF (reference sequence). Regarding this clone: Its antigen remains unidentified.

Sample: naive CD4+ T cells sorted from blood. The subset here: CD45RA+ positively selected. The rearrangement joins TRBV15 to TRBJ2-7, with 7 nucleotides matching TRBD1. This clonotype was sampled from a man aged 30-40 years in good health. CDR3: CATSRDRARQGPKAYEQYF. In DNA, the CDR3 is TGTGCCACCAGCAGAGATCGGGCCCGACAGGGTCCTAAGGCCTACGAGCAGTACTTC.